This TCR beta chain was found in a study of CD4 T cells in relation to SARS-CoV-2 and coronaviruses. Whole-study results and caveats: This crossreactivity analysis covered spike protein alone, no other viral proteins. The assay detects memory recall responses, not culture-primed primary responses. Crossreactive clones expanded significantly less to SARS-CoV-2 than monoreactive clones.

The CDR3 extends over 14 amino acids. V was pared by 2 bases and J by 0 bases, with 6 bases between. The germline gives CDR1 SNHLY, CDR2 FYNNEI. Points on this clone: Its antigen is currently unknown.

Here immunoSEQ multiplex PCR was the method, and the copy in TCRdb shows in-frame clones only, minus some. Among 10,000 or so clones listed, 80% to 90% were seen once. Cryopreserved PBMCs were CD4-enriched, then split into naive and memory cells. The sample taken for sequencing was naive CD4+ T cells from PBMCs. The subset here: naive CD4+ T cells isolated by negative enrichment. This sequence originates from an adult with COVID-19. The rearrangement links TRBV2 to TRBJ2-3, with D unresolved. CDR3 amino acids: CASSELLSTDTQYF. CDR3 in DNA: TGTGCCAGCAGTGAACTCCTGAGCACAGATACGCAGTATTTT.